This section outlines one T cell receptor beta chain sequence together with its context. The data belong to a study of PD-L1 blockade in urothelial cancer. Added to each PCR by spiking were synthetic TCR analog templates. Profiled with immunoSEQ multiplex PCR; TCRdb holds only in-frame clones, not every one. The table records fewer than 90,000 clones, around 93% of them present only once. Time point of the sample: peripheral blood 6 weeks after treatment start. Per germline, CDR1 LNHDA and CDR2 SQIVND (reference sequence). This CDR3 spans 12 amino acids. Trimming removed 4 bases from V and 2 bases from J, with 5 bases in between.

The sequencing used PBMCs, collected around atezolizumab (anti-PD-L1) treatment. The V and J genes are TRBV19 and TRBJ2-5; D gene ambiguous. The TCR was taken from a woman of 80 years or more with urothelial cancer. The CDR3 protein is CASSNKQETQYF. DNA of the CDR3: TGTGCCAGTAGTAACAAGCAAGAGACCCAGTACTTC.